The rows below give T cell receptor beta chains drawn from one sample of a study of CD8+ T cells in alopecia areata. The table came from immunoSEQ multiplex PCR; TCRdb's copy has only in-frame clones and leaves some out. The sample includes 110,000 to 150,000 clones, about four fifths seen only once; the top ten take 20% to 30%. The sample here was CD8+ T cells sorted from blood, taken at week 4, from a patient treated with tofacitinib. Receptors were obtained from a human donor with alopecia areata. CDR3s include the opening cysteine and the closing phenylalanine or tryptophan. The D gene is left open where the match is weak. Expanded clones get a size class; other rows say once, few or many, or leave the size out.

TRBJ2-3 . . TRBV13 TGTGCCAGCAGCTTAGGAGGTAGGACAGATACGCAGTATTTT CASSLGGRTDTQYF
TRBJ2-3 . TRBD2 TRBV11-2 TGTGCCAGCAGCTTAGTGCGTCTAGCGGTTTCCTTAGGGGATACGCAGTATTTT CASSLVRLAVSLGDTQYF
TRBJ2-5 . . TRBV7-9 TGTGCCAGCAGCCCGACGGGGGGCCCTACCCAAGAGACCCAGTACTTC CASSPTGGPTQETQYF
TRBJ2-1 once . TRBV5-6 TGTGCCAGCAGCCCTCTGGGTAGGTACAATGAGCAGTTCTTC CASSPLGRYNEQFF
TRBJ2-7 . . TRBV7-8 TGTGCCAGCAGCCTCCGACTAGAGGGCTACGAGCAGTACTTC CASSLRLEGYEQYF
TRBJ1-2 once TRBD1 TRBV30 TGTGCCTGGAGTGTAGGGACAGGGGATGGCTACACCTTC CAWSVGTGDGYTF
TRBJ2-5 . TRBD2 TRBV7-8 TGTGCCACCGGGAGGGGGAGGGCGGTGGACCAAGAGACCCAGTACTTC CATGRGRAVDQETQYF
TRBJ1-1 . . TRBV6-5 TGTGCCAGCAGTTACTTTTATAGTGGCACTGAAGCTTTCTTT CASSYFYSGTEAFF
TRBJ2-7 . . TRBV6-6 TGTGCCAGCAGTTGGGGAGACGAGCAGTACTTC CASSWGDEQYF
TRBJ2-1 few TRBD1 TRBV29-1 TGCAGCGGGAAGGGGACAGGCCTCTACAATGAGCAGTTCTTC CSGKGTGLYNEQFF
TRBJ2-1 . . TRBV5-4 TGTGCCAGCAGCTTGATCACAGGGATCAATGAGCAGTTCTTC CASSLITGINEQFF
TRBJ1-1 . . TRBV5-1 TGCGCCAGCAGCTTGGCCCAGGGCCTGAACACTGAAGCTTTCTTT CASSLAQGLNTEAFF
TRBJ2-2 . . TRBV7-9 TGTGCCAGCAGCATGCGCCGGGCCACGAACACCGGGGAGCTGTTTTTT CASSMRRATNTGELFF
TRBJ2-7 . TRBD2 TRBV6-6 TGTGCCAGCAGTCCGACTAGCGGGGGGGCAGTTGAGCAGTACTTC CASSPTSGGAVEQYF
TRBJ2-7 once . TRBV2 TGTGCCAGCAGTGGGTGGAACGTTTACGAGCAGTACTTC CASSGWNVYEQYF
TRBJ2-5 . . TRBV27 TGTGCCAGCTCCCCTTCCCCCACAGAAGGAGAGACCCAGTACTTC CASSPSPTEGETQYF
TRBJ2-1 few TRBD2 TRBV10-3 TGTGCCATCAGTGCCCTGGAGCGGGAAGACAATGAGCAGTTCTTC CAISALEREDNEQFF
TRBJ1-5 . . TRBV4-1 TGCGCCAGCAGCCAAGATCGGGGGTGGAATCAGCCCCAGCATTTT CASSQDRGWNQPQHF
TRBJ2-5 . TRBD1 TRBV4-2 TGTGCCAGCAGCCAACAGACAGGGGTGTATCAAGAGACCCAGTACTTC CASSQQTGVYQETQYF
TRBJ2-1 . . TRBV10-3 TGTGCCATCAGTGGAGGGGGGCCCTACAATGAGCAGTTCTTC CAISGGGPYNEQFF
TRBJ2-2 . . TRBV19 TGTGCCAGTAGTCCCGGGGCCCAGAACACCGGGGAGCTGTTTTTT CASSPGAQNTGELFF
TRBJ2-7 . . TRBV5-6 TGTGCCAGCACCTTAGAGAGGGCCCGTCGATACGAGCAGTACTTC CASTLERARRYEQYF
TRBJ2-7 . TRBD1 TRBV2 TGTGCCAGCGGAGAGGGGGCACACGAGCAGTACTTC CASGEGAHEQYF
TRBJ2-1 . . TRBV5-4 TGTGCCAGCAGCTTGGAGCACAGCCACAATGAGCAGTTCTTC CASSLEHSHNEQFF
TRBJ1-1 . TRBD1 TRBV5-6 TGTGCCAGCAGGGGTGGACAGGGACACACTGAAGCTTTCTTT CASRGGQGHTEAFF
TRBJ1-3 few . TRBV13 TGTGCCAGCAGCTTAGCTGGAAACACCATATATTTT CASSLAGNTIYF
TRBJ2-1 . . TRBV27 TGTGCCAGCACCCCCTCGGGGCGTATTTACAATGAGCAGTTCTTC CASTPSGRIYNEQFF
TRBJ2-3 few TRBD2 TRBV6-4 TGTGCCAGCAGTCTAGCGGGTGGCTCCACAGATACGCAGTATTTT CASSLAGGSTDTQYF
TRBJ2-7 . . TRBV27 TGTGCCAGCAGTTTATTACCGTGGCAGGGAGAGAACGAGCAGTACTTC CASSLLPWQGENEQYF
TRBJ2-4 . TRBD1 TRBV6-6 TGTGCCAGCAGTTACTCGAAAACCGGGACAGGGTACTTC CASSYSKTGTGYF
TRBJ2-1 . TRBD2 TRBV4-2 TGTGCCAGCAGCCATGTAGCGGGGGACAATGAGCAGTTCTTC CASSHVAGDNEQFF
TRBJ2-1 once . TRBV6-5 TGTGCCAGCAGTTACATGGACAGCCACAATGAGCAGTTCTTC CASSYMDSHNEQFF
TRBJ1-4 . TRBD1 TRBV29-1 TGCAGCGCTCAACTCGCGGGACTCAGGGGGGAAAAACTGTTTTTT CSAQLAGLRGEKLFF
TRBJ2-3 . TRBD2 TRBV27 TGTGCCAGCAGTTTCAGTATTAGCGGGGGGACGAAATTCACAGATACGCAGTATTTT CASSFSISGGTKFTDTQYF
TRBJ2-7 . . TRBV6-1 TGTGCCAGCAGTGAATACCCAGGGGCCTACGAGCAGTACTTC CASSEYPGAYEQYF
TRBJ2-7 . TRBD1 TRBV12-5 TGTGCTAGTGGGCCCCGGGACAGACCGTCCTACGAGCAGTACTTC CASGPRDRPSYEQYF
TRBJ2-5 once TRBD2 TRBV13 TGTGCCAGCAGCTTAGGGGCGGGGGGCCTCCAAGAGACCCAGTACTTC CASSLGAGGLQETQYF
TRBJ1-5 . . TRBV2 TGTGCCAGCAGCGATTTTCGGCCCAATCAGCCCCAGCATTTT CASSDFRPNQPQHF
TRBJ2-1 . TRBD2 TRBV7-2 TGTGCCAGCAGCTTATATGAGCGGGGCTACAATGAGCAGTTCTTC CASSLYERGYNEQFF
TRBJ2-3 . . TRBV5-1 TGCGCCAGCAGCTTGCATCCGCCTGACTACCCCAGGACAGATACGCAGTATTTT CASSLHPPDYPRTDTQYF
TRBJ1-6 . TRBD1 TRBV10-3 TGTGCCATCAGGTCTCCCGGAACAGGGGGGAATTCACCCCTCCACTTT CAIRSPGTGGNSPLHF
TRBJ2-7 . . TRBV11-2 TGTGCCAGCAGCTTAGGACGGCTTAGCTACGAGCAGTACTTC CASSLGRLSYEQYF
TRBJ2-7 once . TRBV7-6 TGTGCCAGCAGCCTGGGGGGCGGATCCTACGAGCAGTACTTC CASSLGGGSYEQYF
TRBJ2-1 . . TRBV4-1 TGCGCCAGCAGCCAGGGAGGTCCTTACAATGAGCAGTTCTTC CASSQGGPYNEQFF